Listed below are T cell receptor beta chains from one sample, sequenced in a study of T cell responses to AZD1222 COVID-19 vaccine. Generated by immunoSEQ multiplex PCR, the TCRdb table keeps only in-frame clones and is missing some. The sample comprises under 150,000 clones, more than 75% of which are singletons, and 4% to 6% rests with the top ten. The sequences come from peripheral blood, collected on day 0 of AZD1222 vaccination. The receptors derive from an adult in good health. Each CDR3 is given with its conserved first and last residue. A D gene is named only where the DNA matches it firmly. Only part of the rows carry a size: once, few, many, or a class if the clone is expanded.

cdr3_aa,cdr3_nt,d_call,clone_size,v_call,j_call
CASTGTGQHGWPQHF,TGTGCCAGTACCGGGACAGGGCAACACGGGTGGCCCCAGCATTTT,TRBD1,NA,TRBV19,TRBJ1-5
CASSTPTGTGNTIYF,TGTGCCAGCAGCACGCCAACCGGGACAGGAAACACCATATATTTT,NA,NA,TRBV5-6,TRBJ1-3
CSAGGGTEAFF,TGCAGTGCTGGCGGGGGGACTGAAGCTTTCTTT,NA,NA,TRBV20-1,TRBJ1-1
CASSGSNQPQHF,TGTGCCAGCAGTGGTAGCAATCAGCCCCAGCATTTT,NA,once,TRBV12-3/TRBV12-4,TRBJ1-5
CASSTRDRGSPLHF,TGTGCCAGCTCAACCCGGGACAGAGGATCACCCCTCCACTTT,TRBD1,NA,TRBV18,TRBJ1-6
CASKSSAYNYGYTF,TGTGCCAGCAAATCCTCGGCTTACAACTATGGCTACACCTTC,NA,NA,TRBV6-4,TRBJ1-2
CASSEEVRGGEKLFF,TGTGCCAGCAGTGAAGAGGTCAGGGGAGGTGAAAAACTGTTTTTT,NA,NA,TRBV2,TRBJ1-4
CASSSDRSYSYNEQFF,TGTGCCAGCAGCTCGGACAGGAGTTACTCCTACAATGAGCAGTTCTTC,TRBD1,NA,TRBV5-8,TRBJ2-1
CASSDRANQPQHF,TGTGCCAGCAGTGACAGGGCCAATCAGCCCCAGCATTTT,TRBD1,NA,TRBV27,TRBJ1-5
CASSPLQGGSPLHF,TGTGCCAGCAGTCCTTTACAGGGGGGATCACCCCTCCACTTT,TRBD1,few,TRBV3-1/TRBV3-2,TRBJ1-6
CSVEWGVGLAGGEQYF,TGCAGCGTTGAATGGGGAGTAGGTCTAGCGGGAGGTGAGCAGTACTTC,TRBD2,NA,TRBV29-1,TRBJ2-7